Shown below are 19 T cell receptor beta chains from a single sample sequenced in a study of blood T cell repertoires in COVID-19. Some clones are missing from TCRdb's copy, which holds only in-frame ones; the method was immunoSEQ multiplex PCR. The sample comprises 400,000 to 500,000 clones, 88% of which are singletons, and 1.4% to 1.5% rests with the top ten. The specimen sequenced was PBMCs or T cells enriched from blood (not recorded which). All receptors come from a woman aged 18-29 years who had been exposed to COVID-19.

Only one count was recorded for this clone. The chain is built from TRBV11-3 and TRBJ1-1, with 7 positions matching TRBD1. The CDR3 is made up of 14 amino acids. Germline CDR1 is SGHNT and CDR2 is YENEEA. The ends lost 1 base at V and 3 bases at J; junction bases unmatched: 2. The CDR3 region is CASSLGGQDTEAFF. In DNA form, the CDR3 reads TGTGCCAGCAGCTTAGGAGGACAGGACACTGAAGCTTTCTTT.

This chain uses TRBV5-6 with TRBJ2-7; no clear D gene. Germline CDR1 reads SGHDT; CDR2 reads YYEEEE. This CDR3 has 13 amino acids. Trimming took off 4 bases at V and 0 bases at J, with 8 bases between the two ends. CDR3 DNA sequence: TGTGCCAGCAGCGGTCTAAGCTCCTACGAGCAGTACTTC. Protein sequence: CASSGLSSYEQYF.

In DNA form, the CDR3 reads TGTGCCAGTAGTAGGAATCAGGGGTTAGCTGGGGCCAACGTCCTGACTTTC. Encoded protein: CASSRNQGLAGANVLTF. This chain connects TRBV19 to TRBJ2-6, with D perhaps matching TRBD1 (6 bases). Per germline, CDR1 LNHDA and CDR2 SQIVND (reference sequence). The CDR3 contains 17 residues. Trimming took 4 bases from V and 2 from J, leaving 15 bases between them. Full variable domain (missing parts from reference TRBV19 and TRBJ2-6): DGGITQSPKYLFRKEGQNVTLSCEQNLNHDAMYWYRQDPGQGLRLIYYSQIVNDFQKGDIAEGYSVSREKKESFPLTVTSAQKNPTAFYLCASSRNQGLAGANVLTFGAGSRLTVL.

V and J are TRBV3-1 (or the pseudogene TRBV3-2) and TRBJ1-4, with 7 bases lining up with TRBD1. This CDR3 has 17 amino acids. Germline trimming cut 4 bases from V and 0 bases from J; bases unmatched to any gene: 8. Germline V CDR1 and CDR2: LGHDT, YNNKEL (reference sequence). The CDR3 region is CASSPMTGSATNEKLFF. CDR3 in DNA: TGTGCCAGCAGCCCTATGACAGGGTCGGCAACTAATGAAAAACTGTTTTTT.

V and J are TRBV29-1 and TRBJ2-7; 9 bases are shared with TRBD1. The V and J ends lost 7 bases and 2 bases, in that order; junction bases with no gene match: 3. The germline CDR1 and CDR2 sequences are SQVTM and ANQGSEA. This CDR3 has 12 residues. This chain's CDR3 is CSATGGTYEQYF. The CDR3 DNA follows: TGCAGCGCCACAGGGGGCACCTACGAGCAGTACTTC.

This clone was recorded only once. The V gene is TRBV19, the J gene TRBJ2-1, with TRBD2 matching 9 bases. The V gene end was trimmed by 5 bases and the J gene end by 7 bases; junction bases not matched to a gene: 9. The CDR3 runs to 15 residues. The germline CDR1 and CDR2 sequences are LNHDA and SQIVND (reference sequence). CDR3 nucleotides: TGTGCCAGTAGTTCCCCGGGGCGGGAGGGTAATGAGCAGTTCTTC. Translation gives CASSSPGREGNEQFF.

The gene calls are TRBV7-8 and TRBJ1-1; perhaps TRBD1 as D (6 bases). V was trimmed by 7 bases and J by 2 bases, leaving 14 bases between them. The CDR3 consists of 14 residues. Germline V CDR1 and CDR2: SGHVS, FQNEAQ. The CDR3 DNA reads TGTGCCAGCACCGGAATAGGGACAAACACTGAAGCTTTCTTT. It translates to CASTGIGTNTEAFF.

In DNA, the CDR3 is TGTGCCAGCAGCTCCCGGGGGGGGCCCCAAGAGACCCAGTACTTC. Translating it yields CASSSRGGPQETQYF. The chain uses TRBV7-9 and TRBJ2-5; 8 positions match TRBD2. Looked up from germline, CDR1 is SEHNR and CDR2 is FQNEAQ (reference sequence). This CDR3 has 15 amino acids. V lost 4 bases, J lost 1 base, and 5 bases stayed unmatched.

This chain links TRBV3-1 (or the pseudogene TRBV3-2) with TRBJ1-2; D perhaps matches TRBD1 (5 bases). V lost 0 bases and J 1 base, leaving 6 bases between the germline ends. The CDR3 consists of 14 residues. Germline CDR1 is LGHDT and CDR2 is YNNKEL (reference sequence). The chain's CDR3 is CASSQDQGNYGYTF. The CDR3 nucleotides are TGTGCCAGCAGCCAAGATCAGGGTAACTATGGCTACACCTTC.

The chain carries TRBV5-4 and TRBJ1-4; TRBD1 might be the D (5 bases). Trimming removed 3 bases from V and 7 bases from J, with 13 bases in between. This CDR3 is 14 amino acids long. Germline loops: CDR1 SGHNT, CDR2 YYREEE (reference sequence). The CDR3 nucleotides are TGTGCCAGCAGCTCCGGGGGGGTCGGTGAAAAACTGTTTTTT. Encoded protein: CASSSGGVGEKLFF.

V is TRBV27 and J is TRBJ1-4; D remains unclear. The CDR3 has 14 residues. Deletions cut 6 bases from V and 6 bases from J, with 14 bases between. Per germline, CDR1 MNHEY and CDR2 SMNVEV (reference sequence). Here the CDR3 reads CASSPAHPYEKLFF. CDR3 nucleotides: TGTGCCAGCAGCCCCGCGCATCCATATGAAAAACTGTTTTTT.

The chain couples TRBV24-1 to TRBJ2-5; 8 bases align to TRBD1. The V and J ends lost 2 bases and 6 bases, in that order; junction bases with no gene match: 7. This CDR3 contains 15 residues. CDR1 is KGHDR and CDR2 is SFDVKD in the germline V gene. The CDR3 DNA reads as TGTGCCACCAGTGATTCGGCAGGGGGCGGAAAGACCCAGTACTTC. Protein sequence: CATSDSAGGGKTQYF.

V usage is TRBV28 and J usage is TRBJ1-1; unclear D gene. V was clipped by 2 bases and J by 3 bases, with 4 bases between them. Per the germline V gene, CDR1 is MDHEN and CDR2 is SYDVKM. The CDR3 runs to 12 residues. In DNA form, the CDR3 reads TGTGCCAGCAGTTTAGGCTACACTGAAGCTTTCTTT. This codes for CASSLGYTEAFF.

This chain links TRBV28 with TRBJ1-1; D call uncertain. This CDR3 region has 13 residues. Trimming pared 7 bases from V and 2 bases from J, leaving 11 bases between. CDR1 and CDR2 from the germline V gene are MDHEN and SYDVKM. The DNA for the CDR3 is TGTGCCAGCACCCAGGACTTTAACACTGAAGCTTTCTTT. Amino acids: CASTQDFNTEAFF.

V and J are TRBV27 and TRBJ2-5; 10 bases map to TRBD2. This CDR3 is 15 amino acids long. The J segment lost 2 bases and the V segment lost 6 bases, leaving 6 bases of the junction unmatched. Germline CDR1 reads MNHEY; CDR2 reads SMNVEV (reference sequence). CDR3 loop: CASRSLAGSQETQYF. CDR3 in DNA: TGTGCCAGCAGGTCACTAGCGGGGTCTCAAGAGACCCAGTACTTC.

This clone was found a few times. This CDR3 is CASSQQNYGYTF. CDR3 sequence (DNA): TGTGCCAGCAGTCAACAGAACTATGGCTACACCTTC. This sequence joins TRBV6-5 and TRBJ1-2; unclear D gene. CDR1 and CDR2 from the germline V gene are MNHEY and SVGAGI. The CDR3 has 12 residues. Trimming pared 5 bases from V and 2 bases from J, leaving 6 bases between.

This clone was found a few times. This chain uses TRBV28 with TRBJ1-4; possible D gene TRBD1, 6 bases. This CDR3 is 17 amino acids long. Deletions cut 7 bases from V and 4 bases from J, with 22 bases between. From germline, CDR1 is MDHEN and CDR2 SYDVKM. The CDR3 nucleotides are TGTGCCAGCACCACAATCCTAACGGACAGTCTTAATGAAAAACTGTTTTTT. This translates into CASTTILTDSLNEKLFF.

This sequence joins TRBV19 and TRBJ1-5, with TRBD1 as a possible D gene (5 bases). Between the trimmed V and J ends, which lost 5 bases and 2 bases, there was a span of 16 bases. From germline, CDR1 is LNHDA and CDR2 SQIVND (reference sequence). The CDR3 covers 16 residues. The CDR3 nucleotides are TGTGCCAGTAGTCCTGTCAGGGCGAGAGGCAATCAGCCCCAGCATTTT. This encodes CASSPVRARGNQPQHF.

The rearrangement links TRBV29-1 to TRBJ1-2, with 8 bases fitting TRBD1. The germline V gene has CDR1 SQVTM and CDR2 ANQGSEA. V trimming: 7 bases; J trimming: 3 bases; junction bases outside the gene matches: 7. The CDR3 spans 13 residues. DNA of the CDR3: TGCAGCGACGGACAGGGTCGGGACTATGGCTACACCTTC. This translates into CSDGQGRDYGYTF.